This TCR beta chain was captured by sequencing in a study of T cells in Graves' hyperthyroidism and ophthalmopathy. Overall study results and limits: The model predicted ophthalmopathy a median roughly 6.3 months before onset. Blood also held most thyroid clonotypes expanded beyond 0.001.

Points on this clonotype: The antigen remains unidentified.

Authors of the study amplified TCR beta CDR3 regions from RNA transcripts. The HTBI primer set served for first-round RT-PCR of the TCR CDR3. TCRdb independently ran MiXCR on the multiplex PCR reads; one entry per CDR3 protein. The sample includes 500,000 to 600,000 distinct CDR3 sequences, about 46% of them seen just once. Uncontrolled infection, other autoimmune disease, pregnancy or lactation disqualified patients from enrolment. Orbital computed tomography and thyroid ultrasound, together with serum TRAb and thyroxine and clinical symptoms, were used for diagnoses. This receptor was identified in an adult woman with Graves' disease, either hyperthyroidism or ophthalmopathy (not recorded which). Sequencing was performed on peripheral blood or thyroid tissue (not recorded which).

This CDR3 is CSAREGSLEQYF. CDR3 in DNA: TGCAGTGCTAGAGAGGGCAGCCTCGAGCAGTACTTC. The chain employs TRBV20-1 and TRBJ2-7; D gene unclear. The CDR3 is 12 residues long. The germline CDR1 and CDR2 sequences are DFQATT and SNEGSKA (reference sequence). Between the trimmed V and J ends, which lost 0 bases and 6 bases, there was a span of 9 bases.